Detailed here is one TCR beta chain. V was shortened by 3 bases and J by 5 bases, with 12 bases between the two germline ends. CDR1 is SGHRS and CDR2 is YFSETQ in the germline V gene. There are 14 residues in the CDR3. The source of the sample is a study of T cell responses to AZD1222 COVID-19 vaccine. Data came from immunoSEQ multiplex PCR; TCRdb stores just in-frame clones and leaves some out. The sample lists some 81,000 clones; over 80% were seen once. The sequence came from an adult who received the AZD1222 COVID-19 vaccine. The rearrangement uses TRBV5-1 and TRBJ1-5, with D possibly TRBD1 on 6 matching bases. Sequences were derived from peripheral blood, sampled 28 days after the second AZD1222 dose. This chain's CDR3 is CASSSGGADQPQHF. The CDR3 bases are TGCGCCAGCAGCTCCGGGGGGGCCGATCAGCCCCAGCATTTT.